This passage covers 23 T cell receptor beta chains from one sample sequenced in a study of regulatory T cells in long-lasting Graves disease. According to the study, TCR beta libraries were built with iRepertoire HTBI primers and CDR3-region Arm-PCR. TCRdb independently ran MiXCR on the multiplex PCR reads; one entry per CDR3 protein. The sample carries 250,000 to 300,000 distinct CDR3 sequences, 20% to 25% recorded once. The time point here: persistent/refractory GD, antithyroid drugs over 5 years with positive TRAb. PBMC RNA was the source of the TCR library. Material: peripheral blood mononuclear cells (PBMCs), obtained when the disease was refractory, from a patient treated with antithyroid drugs. The receptors come from a female donor with Graves disease.

This clonotype was seen more than once but under ten times. V usage is TRBV6-5 and J usage is TRBJ2-1; a possible D gene is TRBD1 (6 bases). The CDR3 is 15 amino acids. V shed 2 bases and J shed 3 bases, with 11 bases lying between them. Germline CDR1 and CDR2: MNHEY and SVGAGI. CDR3 nucleotide sequence: TGTGCCAGCAGTTACCCGACAGGTAGCTACAATGAGCAGTTCTTC. It encodes CASSYPTGSYNEQFF.

The J gene is TRBJ2-1, the V gene TRBV28; D gene unclear. With 4 bases removed from V and 3 bases from J, the gap between germline ends came to 4 bases. CDR3 length: 12 residues. Germline CDR1 is MDHEN and CDR2 is SYDVKM. CDR3 DNA: TGTGCCAGCAGTTACGTCTACAATGAGCAGTTCTTC. It is translated as CASSYVYNEQFF.

The CDR3 reads CSARGRQNTYEQYF. CDR3 coding DNA: TGCAGTGCTAGAGGCCGACAGAATACCTACGAGCAGTACTTC. The gene calls are TRBV20-1 and TRBJ2-7; possible D gene TRBD1, 5 bases. V lost 1 base to trimming and J lost 2 bases, with 12 bases between them. CDR1 is DFQATT and CDR2 is SNEGSKA in the germline V gene (reference sequence). The CDR3 consists of 14 residues.

This clonotype came up many times. The chain joins TRBV10-3 to TRBJ2-5; D perhaps matches TRBD2 (6 bases). With 3 bases removed from V and 1 base from J, the gap between germline ends came to 15 bases. The germline CDR1 and CDR2 sequences are ENHRY and SYGVKD. The CDR3 totals 16 residues. Here the CDR3 DNA reads TGTGCCATCAGTGATGGGGCAGCCGGGAGCCAAGAGACCCAGTACTTC. Encoded protein: CAISDGAAGSQETQYF.

This clonotype occurred many times. V and J are TRBV25-1 and TRBJ2-7; 7 nucleotides match TRBD1. This CDR3 has 15 amino acids. The V and J ends lost 3 bases and 6 bases, in that order; junction bases with no gene match: 11. Germline V CDR1 and CDR2: MGHDK, SYGVNS. The CDR3: CASSDRTKRQGEQYF. The CDR3 bases are TGTGCCAGCAGTGACCGCACCAAACGACAGGGCGAGCAGTACTTC.

This clonotype was picked up many times. The rearrangement links TRBV30 to TRBJ1-2, with D unresolved. The CDR3 contains 12 residues. CDR1 GTSNPN and CDR2 SVGIG come from the germline V gene (reference sequence). V dropped 4 bases and J dropped 6 bases, with 12 bases sitting between them. The DNA of the CDR3 is TGTGCCTGGAATGGAGCGACACATGGCTACACCTTC. This sequence encodes CAWNGATHGYTF.

The chain carries TRBV28 and TRBJ2-2; D is possibly TRBD2 (6 bases). The V end lost 11 bases, the J end lost 5 bases, and 18 bases lay between the germline ends. The CDR3 consists of 14 residues. CDR1 and CDR2 (germline): MDHEN, SYDVKM. The DNA for the CDR3 is TGTGCCGCCATGGAGGGACCAAAGACCGGGGAGCTGTTTTTT. It encodes CAAMEGPKTGELFF.

In this sample, this clonotype turned up many times. The V gene is TRBV11-1, the J gene TRBJ1-4, with 7 bases aligning to TRBD1. Trimming at V came to 4 bases and at J to 8 bases, leaving 10 bases not matched to a gene. The CDR3 is made up of 15 amino acids. The germline CDR1 and CDR2 sequences are SGHAT and FQDESV (reference sequence). The CDR3, as DNA: TGTGCCAGCAGCTACTACAGGGGAGAAGGCGAAAAACTGTTTTTT. This translates into CASSYYRGEGEKLFF. Filled out from reference TRBV11-1 and TRBJ1-4, the complete variable domain reads EAEVAQSPRYKITEKSQAVAFWCDPISGHATLYWYRQILGQGPELLVQFQDESVVDDSQLPKDRFSAERLKGVDSTLKIQPAELGDSAMYLCASSYYRGEGEKLFFGSGTQLSVL.

The sample holds a few counts of this clonotype. The V and J genes are TRBV30 and TRBJ2-1; a possible D gene is TRBD2 (6 bases). The CDR3 consists of 13 residues. The germline V gene has CDR1 GTSNPN and CDR2 SVGIG (reference sequence). Deletions cut 5 bases from V and 5 bases from J, with 13 bases between. CDR3 DNA: TGTGCCTGGGGGAGGCGTGTGGACAATGAGCAGTTCTTC. It codes for CAWGRRVDNEQFF. Full variable domain (rest looked up from reference TRBV30 and TRBJ2-1): SQTIHQWPATLVQPVGSPLSLECTVEGTSNPNLYWYRQAAGRGLQLLFYSVGIGQISSEVPQNLSASRPQDRQFILSSKKLLLSDSGFYLCAWGRRVDNEQFFGPGTRLTVL.

Ten or more counts support this clonotype. V gene TRBV30 combines with J gene TRBJ2-5, with D maybe TRBD2 (6 bases). The length of the CDR3 is 15 residues. The V end was cut by 1 base, the J end by 5 bases, with 17 bases between. Germline CDR1 and CDR2: GTSNPN and SVGIG (reference sequence). The CDR3 sequence: CAWSDPGELRETQYF. CDR3 DNA sequence: TGTGCCTGGAGTGACCCGGGAGAATTAAGGGAGACCCAGTACTTC. Filled out from reference TRBV30 and TRBJ2-5, the complete variable domain reads SQTIHQWPATLVQPVGSPLSLECTVEGTSNPNLYWYRQAAGRGLQLLFYSVGIGQISSEVPQNLSASRPQDRQFILSSKKLLLSDSGFYLCAWSDPGELRETQYFGPGTRLLVL.

The chain employs TRBV7-2 and TRBJ2-7; a possible D gene is TRBD1 (6 bases). CDR1 SGHTA and CDR2 FQGNSA come from the germline V gene. V lost 5 bases and J 0 bases, leaving 11 bases between the germline ends. The length of the CDR3 is 14 residues. The CDR3 DNA is TGTGCCAGCAGCCGGGACAAAAGCTCCTACGAGCAGTACTTC. Translating gives CASSRDKSSYEQYF.

The V gene is TRBV5-6, the J gene TRBJ2-7, with D tentatively TRBD1 (6 bases). In germline, CDR1 is SGHDT, CDR2 YYEEEE. The CDR3 loop spans 15 amino acids. V was trimmed by 0 bases and J by 2 bases, leaving 12 bases between them. The CDR3: CASSLGQGLTYEQYF. The CDR3 DNA reads TGTGCCAGCAGCTTGGGTCAGGGGTTAACCTACGAGCAGTACTTC.

This clonotype came up once. This may stem from a read error, because a much larger clone lies one nucleotide away. The chain is built from TRBV15 and TRBJ1-5; D ambiguous. The CDR3 totals 15 residues. Trimming removed 5 bases at V and 5 bases at J, with 16 bases between. Looked up from germline, CDR1 is LNHNV and CDR2 is YYDKDF (reference sequence). The CDR3 region is CATSAWGGSDQPQHF. For the CDR3, the DNA is TGTGCCACCAGCGCTTGGGGAGGGAGCGATCAGCCCCAGCATTTT.

This clonotype was seen more than once but under ten times. The chain links TRBV20-1 to TRBJ1-6; D ambiguous. CDR1 and CDR2 (germline): DFQATT, SNEGSKA (reference sequence). This CDR3 is 14 amino acids long. Trimming took 6 bases from V and 5 from J, leaving 14 bases between them. The CDR3 loop reads CSATTEYHNSPLHF. The DNA of the CDR3 is TGCAGTGCCACGACCGAATATCATAATTCACCCCTCCACTTT.

In its sample, this clonotype was seen many times. This rearrangement joins TRBV20-1 to TRBJ1-5; 8 bases are shared with TRBD1. The CDR3 totals 14 residues. Germline V gives CDR1 DFQATT, CDR2 SNEGSKA (reference sequence). The V and J ends lost 1 base and 2 bases, in that order; junction bases with no gene match: 1. The CDR3: CSARAGQGNQPQHF. As DNA, the CDR3 is TGCAGTGCTAGAGCGGGACAGGGCAATCAGCCCCAGCATTTT.

This clonotype was detected many times. The CDR3 is CASSPYRRAFGNTIYF. The CDR3 region has the DNA TGTGCCAGCAGCCCCTATAGGAGGGCATTTGGAAACACCATATATTTT. The chain uses TRBV11-2 and TRBJ1-3; D unclear. The V end lost 5 bases, the J end lost 3 bases, and 17 bases lay between the germline ends. Germline loops: CDR1 SGHAT, CDR2 FQNNGV. CDR3 length: 16 amino acids.

In its sample, this clonotype was seen many times. The chain links TRBV13 to TRBJ1-4; D not resolved. Germline loops: CDR1 PRHDT, CDR2 FYEKMQ (reference sequence). CDR3 length equals 15 residues. Trimming pared 5 bases from V and 5 bases from J, leaving 15 bases between. The CDR3 DNA reads TGTGCCAGCAGCCCCTCGAACGACGCAAATGAAAAACTGTTTTTT. Its protein product is CASSPSNDANEKLFF.

This chain connects TRBV28 to TRBJ2-5, with TRBD2 identical over 12 bases. The CDR3 length is 16 residues. The J segment lost 2 bases and the V segment lost 6 bases, leaving 7 bases of the junction unmatched. The V gene's germline CDR1 is MDHEN and CDR2 SYDVKM. The CDR3 sequence is CASSFLAGGKQETQYF. CDR3 sequence (DNA): TGTGCCAGCAGCTTTCTAGCGGGAGGGAAACAAGAGACCCAGTACTTC.

This clonotype was picked up many times. The chain employs TRBV7-2 and TRBJ2-5, with TRBD1 identical over 7 bases. Germline values: CDR1 SGHTA, CDR2 FQGNSA. The CDR3 sequence is 14 residues long. V lost 5 bases and J lost 5; bases outside the gene matches: 8. DNA for the CDR3: TGTGCCAGCAGCCCGTACAGGGGCGCGGAGACCCAGTACTTC. Translating it yields CASSPYRGAETQYF.

This clonotype came up many times. The V call is TRBV5-6, the J call TRBJ2-2, with no clear D. The germline CDR1 and CDR2 sequences are SGHDT and YYEEEE. This CDR3 contains 13 residues. V shed 0 bases and J shed 4 bases, with 4 bases lying between them. The CDR3 region is CASSLGATGELFF. In DNA, the CDR3 is TGTGCCAGCAGCTTGGGCGCCACCGGGGAGCTGTTTTTT.

V is TRBV11-1 and J is TRBJ2-5; 10 nucleotides align to TRBD2. The junction had 9 bases not matched to a gene; V was cut back by 3 bases and J by 5 bases. In germline, CDR1 is SGHAT, CDR2 FQDESV (reference sequence). The CDR3 length is 16 residues. The CDR3 sequence: CASSFELAGREETQYF. CDR3 nucleotides: TGTGCCAGCAGCTTTGAACTAGCGGGACGAGAGGAGACCCAGTACTTC.

This clonotype occurred a few times. The chain links TRBV2 to TRBJ1-2, with a possible D match to TRBD1 (6 bases). CDR1 and CDR2 from the germline V gene are SNHLY and FYNNEI. This CDR3 is 13 amino acids long. Deletions cut 2 bases from V and 8 bases from J, with 12 bases between. CDR3 nucleotide sequence: TGTGCCAGCAGTGAAAGGGGGTCGACGGGCTACACCTTC. It is translated as CASSERGSTGYTF.

The V gene is TRBV28, the J gene TRBJ1-5; D might be TRBD1 (5 bases). In germline, CDR1 is MDHEN, CDR2 SYDVKM. Trimming pared 2 bases from V and 3 bases from J, leaving 17 bases between. This CDR3 has 17 amino acids. The CDR3 DNA reads TGTGCCAGCAGTTTAGTTGGGGCATCCATTGACAATCAGCCCCAGCATTTT. Its protein product is CASSLVGASIDNQPQHF. Based on the CDR3 plus reference TRBV28 and TRBJ1-5, the full variable domain is DVKVTQSSRYLVKRTGEKVFLECVQDMDHENMFWYRQDPGLGLRLIYFSYDVKMKEKGDIPEGYSVSREKKERFSLILESASTNQTSMYLCASSLVGASIDNQPQHFGDGTRLSIL.